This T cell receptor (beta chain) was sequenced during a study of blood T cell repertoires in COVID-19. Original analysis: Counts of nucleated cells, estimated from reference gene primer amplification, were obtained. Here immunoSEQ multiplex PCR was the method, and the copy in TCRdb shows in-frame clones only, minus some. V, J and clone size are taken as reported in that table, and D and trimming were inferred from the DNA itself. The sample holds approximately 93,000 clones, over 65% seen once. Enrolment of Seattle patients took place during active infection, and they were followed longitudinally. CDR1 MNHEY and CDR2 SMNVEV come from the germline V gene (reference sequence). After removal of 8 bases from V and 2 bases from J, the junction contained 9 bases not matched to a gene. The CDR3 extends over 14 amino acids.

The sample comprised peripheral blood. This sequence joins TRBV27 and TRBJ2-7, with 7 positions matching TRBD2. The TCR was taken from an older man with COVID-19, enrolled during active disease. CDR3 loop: CASGQWREPYEQYF. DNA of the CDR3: TGTGCCAGCGGCCAGTGGCGGGAGCCCTACGAGCAGTACTTC.